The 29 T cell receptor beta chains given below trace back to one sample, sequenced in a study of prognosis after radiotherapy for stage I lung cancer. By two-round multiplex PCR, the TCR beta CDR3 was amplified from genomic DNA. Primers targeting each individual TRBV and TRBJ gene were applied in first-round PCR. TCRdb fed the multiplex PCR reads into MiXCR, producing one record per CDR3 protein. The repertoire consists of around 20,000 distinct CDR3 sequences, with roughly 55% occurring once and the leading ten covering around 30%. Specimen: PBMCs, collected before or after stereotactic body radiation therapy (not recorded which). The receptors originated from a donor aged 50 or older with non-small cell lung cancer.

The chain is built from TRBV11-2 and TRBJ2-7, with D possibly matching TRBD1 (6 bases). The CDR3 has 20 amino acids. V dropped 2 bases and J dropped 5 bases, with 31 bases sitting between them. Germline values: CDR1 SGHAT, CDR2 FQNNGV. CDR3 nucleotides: TGTGCCAGCAGCTTAAATAGAGCCGGGACGGCCGGAGGCAGGGGCGACGAGCAGTACTTC. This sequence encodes CASSLNRAGTAGGRGDEQYF.

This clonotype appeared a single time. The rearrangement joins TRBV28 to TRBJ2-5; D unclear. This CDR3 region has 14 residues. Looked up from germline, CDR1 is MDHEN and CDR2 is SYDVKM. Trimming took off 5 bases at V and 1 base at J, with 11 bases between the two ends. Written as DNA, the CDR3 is TGTGCCAGCAGTGTAAAACCTAGCCAAGAGACCCAGTACTTC. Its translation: CASSVKPSQETQYF.

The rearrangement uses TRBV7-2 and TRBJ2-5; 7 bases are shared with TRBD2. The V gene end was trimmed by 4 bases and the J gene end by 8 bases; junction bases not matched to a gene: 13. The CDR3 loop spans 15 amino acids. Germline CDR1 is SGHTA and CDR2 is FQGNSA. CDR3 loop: CASSYSSGARETQYF. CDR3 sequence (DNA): TGTGCCAGCAGCTACTCTAGCGGCGCTCGGGAAACCCAGTACTTC.

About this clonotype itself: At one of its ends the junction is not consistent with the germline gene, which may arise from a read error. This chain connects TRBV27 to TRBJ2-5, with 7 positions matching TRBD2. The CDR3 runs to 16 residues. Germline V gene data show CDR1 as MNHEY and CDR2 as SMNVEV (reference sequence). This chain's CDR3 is CASNPRGASGQETKYF. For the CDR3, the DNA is TGTGCCAGCAACCCCCGGGGCGCTAGCGGACAAGAGACCAAGTACTTC.

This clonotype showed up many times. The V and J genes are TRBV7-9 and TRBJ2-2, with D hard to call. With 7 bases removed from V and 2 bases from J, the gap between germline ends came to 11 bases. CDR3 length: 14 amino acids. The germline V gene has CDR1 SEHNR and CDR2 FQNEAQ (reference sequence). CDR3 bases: TGTGCCAGCACGGTCCCATCCAACACCGGGGAGCTGTTTTTT. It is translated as CASTVPSNTGELFF.

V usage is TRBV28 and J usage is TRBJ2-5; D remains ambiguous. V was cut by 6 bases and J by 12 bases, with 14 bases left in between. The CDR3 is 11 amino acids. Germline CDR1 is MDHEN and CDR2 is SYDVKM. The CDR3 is CASSSFGLKYF. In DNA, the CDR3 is TGTGCCAGCAGCTCCTTCGGTCTTAAGTACTTC.

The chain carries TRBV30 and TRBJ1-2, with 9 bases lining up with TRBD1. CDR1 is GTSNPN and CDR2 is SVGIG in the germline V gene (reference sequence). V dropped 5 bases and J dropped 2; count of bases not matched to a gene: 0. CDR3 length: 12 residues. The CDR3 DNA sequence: TGTGCCTGGGGGACAGGGAACTATGGCTACACCTTC. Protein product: CAWGTGNYGYTF.

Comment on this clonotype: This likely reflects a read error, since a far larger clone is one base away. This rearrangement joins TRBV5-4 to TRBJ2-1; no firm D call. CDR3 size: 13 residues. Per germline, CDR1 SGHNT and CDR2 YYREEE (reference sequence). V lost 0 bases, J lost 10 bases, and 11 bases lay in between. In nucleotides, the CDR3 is TGTGCCAGCAGCTTGGTAACGAGTTACGAGCAGTTCTTC. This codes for CASSLVTSYEQFF.

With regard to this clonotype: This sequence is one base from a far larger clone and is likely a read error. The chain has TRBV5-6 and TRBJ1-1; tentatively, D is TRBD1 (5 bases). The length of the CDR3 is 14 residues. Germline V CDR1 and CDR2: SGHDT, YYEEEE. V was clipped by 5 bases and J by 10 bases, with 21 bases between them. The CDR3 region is CASRFRIDQGAAFF. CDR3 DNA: TGTGCCAGCAGATTTCGTATTGATCAGGGTGCAGCTTTCTTT. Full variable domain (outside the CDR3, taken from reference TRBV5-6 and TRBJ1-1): DAGVTQSPTHLIKTRGQQVTLRCSPKSGHDTVSWYQQALGQGPQFIFQYYEEEERQRGNFPDRFSGHQFPNYSSELNVNALLLGDSALYLCASRFRIDQGAAFFGQGTRLTVV.

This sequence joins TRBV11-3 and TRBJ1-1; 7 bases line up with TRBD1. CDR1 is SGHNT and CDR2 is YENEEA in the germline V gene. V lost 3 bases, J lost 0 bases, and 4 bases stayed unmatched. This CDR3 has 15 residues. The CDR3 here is CASSLSGGMNTEAFF. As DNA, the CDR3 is TGTGCCAGCAGCTTGTCAGGGGGGATGAACACTGAAGCTTTCTTT.

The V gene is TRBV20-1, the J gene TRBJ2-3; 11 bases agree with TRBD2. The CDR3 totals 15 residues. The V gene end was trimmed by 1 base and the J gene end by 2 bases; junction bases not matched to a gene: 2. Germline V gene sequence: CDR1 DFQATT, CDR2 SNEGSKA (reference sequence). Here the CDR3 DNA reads TGCAGTGCTAGAGGACTAGCGGGATCCACAGATACGCAGTATTTT. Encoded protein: CSARGLAGSTDTQYF.

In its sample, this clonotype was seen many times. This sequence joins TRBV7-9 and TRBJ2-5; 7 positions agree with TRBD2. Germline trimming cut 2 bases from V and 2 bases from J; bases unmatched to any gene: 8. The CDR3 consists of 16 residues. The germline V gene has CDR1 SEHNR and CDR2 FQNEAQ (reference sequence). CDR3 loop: CASSLQRESFQETQYF. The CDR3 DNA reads TGTGCCAGCAGCTTACAGCGGGAAAGCTTTCAAGAGACCCAGTACTTC.

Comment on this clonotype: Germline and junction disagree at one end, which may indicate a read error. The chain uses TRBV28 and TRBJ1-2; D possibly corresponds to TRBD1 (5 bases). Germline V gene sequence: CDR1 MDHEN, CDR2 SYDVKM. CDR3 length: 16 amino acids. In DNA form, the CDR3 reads TGTGCCAGCAGACCTGACAGAGTAGCATACAACTATTGCTACACCTTC. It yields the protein CASRPDRVAYNYCYTF.

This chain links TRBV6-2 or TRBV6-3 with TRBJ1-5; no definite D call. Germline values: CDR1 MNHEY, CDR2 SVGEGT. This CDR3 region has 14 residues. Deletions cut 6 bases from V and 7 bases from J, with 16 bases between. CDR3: CASSLTQDGQPQHF. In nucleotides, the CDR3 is TGTGCCAGCAGCTTAACCCAGGATGGCCAGCCCCAGCATTTT.

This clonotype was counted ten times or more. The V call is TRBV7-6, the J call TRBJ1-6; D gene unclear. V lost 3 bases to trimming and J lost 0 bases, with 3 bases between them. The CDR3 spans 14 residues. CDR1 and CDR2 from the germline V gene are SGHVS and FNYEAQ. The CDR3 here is CASSLGSYNSPLHF. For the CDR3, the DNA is TGTGCCAGCAGCTTGGGCTCCTATAATTCACCCCTCCACTTT.

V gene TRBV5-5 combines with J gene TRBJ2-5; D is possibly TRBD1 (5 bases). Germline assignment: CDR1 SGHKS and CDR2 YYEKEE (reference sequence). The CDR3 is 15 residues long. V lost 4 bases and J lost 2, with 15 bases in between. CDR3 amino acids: CASSQTKGVQETQYF. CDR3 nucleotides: TGTGCCAGCAGCCAAACCAAAGGGGTACAAGAGACCCAGTACTTC. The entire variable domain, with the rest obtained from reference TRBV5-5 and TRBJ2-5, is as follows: DAGVTQSPTHLIKTRGQQVTLRCSPISGHKSVSWYQQVLGQGPQFIFQYYEKEERGRGNFPDRFSARQFPNYSSELNVNALLLGDSALYLCASSQTKGVQETQYFGPGTRLLVL.

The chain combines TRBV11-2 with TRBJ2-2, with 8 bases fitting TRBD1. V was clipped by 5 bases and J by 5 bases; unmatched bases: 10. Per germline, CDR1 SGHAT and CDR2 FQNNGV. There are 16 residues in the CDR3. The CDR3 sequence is CASSLRTGRKTGELFF. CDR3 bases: TGTGCCAGCAGCCTCCGGACAGGGAGGAAGACCGGGGAGCTGTTTTTT.

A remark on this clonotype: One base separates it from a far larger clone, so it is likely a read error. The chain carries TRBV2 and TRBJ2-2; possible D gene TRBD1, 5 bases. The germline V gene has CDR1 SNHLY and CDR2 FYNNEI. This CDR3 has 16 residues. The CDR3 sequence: CSSSLRQNTNTGELFF. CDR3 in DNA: TGTTCCAGCAGCTTACGACAGAATACGAACACCGGGGAGCTGTTTTTT. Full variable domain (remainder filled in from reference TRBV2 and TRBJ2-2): EPEVTQTPSHQVTQMGQEVILRCVPISNHLYFYWYRQILGQKVEFLVSFYNNEISEKSEIFDDQFSVERPDGSNFTLKIRSTKLEDSAMYFCSSSLRQNTNTGELFFGEGSRLTVL.

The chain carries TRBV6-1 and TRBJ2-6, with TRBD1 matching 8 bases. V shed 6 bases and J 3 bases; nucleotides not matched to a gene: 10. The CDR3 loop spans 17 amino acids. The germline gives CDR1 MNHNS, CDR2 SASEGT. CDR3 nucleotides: TGTGCCAGCAGCACCGTGACAGGGGACTGTGGGGCCAACGTCCTGACTTTC. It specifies CASSTVTGDCGANVLTF.

CDR3 in DNA: TGTGCCGTGGTAGGGGGCGACTATGGCTACACCTTC. Translated: CAVVGGDYGYTF. The V and J genes are TRBV7-9 and TRBJ1-2; 7 bases are shared with TRBD1. This CDR3 spans 12 amino acids. CDR1 SEHNR and CDR2 FQNEAQ come from the germline V gene (reference sequence). Germline trimming cut 11 bases from V and 3 bases from J; bases unmatched to any gene: 6. Combining the CDR3 with reference TRBV7-9 and TRBJ1-2 gives the whole variable domain DTGVSQNPRHKITKRGQNVTFRCDPISEHNRLYWYRQTLGQGPEFLTYFQNEAQLEKSRLLSDRFSAERPKGSFSTLEIQRTEQGDSAMYLCAVVGGDYGYTFGSGTRLTVV.

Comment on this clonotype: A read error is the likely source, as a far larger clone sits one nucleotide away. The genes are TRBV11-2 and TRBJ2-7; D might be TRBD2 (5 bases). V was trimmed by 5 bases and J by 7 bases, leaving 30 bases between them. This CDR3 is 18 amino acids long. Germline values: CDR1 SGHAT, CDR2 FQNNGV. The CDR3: CASSPGMLGFSSYNEQYF. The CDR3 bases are TGTGCCAGCAGCCCCGGGATGCTGGGCTTTAGCTCCTACAATGAGCAGTACTTC.

The chain's CDR3 is CASSGGMSNYGYTF. Here the CDR3 DNA reads TGTGCCAGCAGTGGAGGGATGTCCAACTATGGCTACACCTTC. The chain joins TRBV2 to TRBJ1-2; D uncertain. Germline CDR1 SNHLY, CDR2 FYNNEI. V was trimmed by 4 bases and J by 2 bases, leaving 11 bases between them. The CDR3 is made up of 14 amino acids.

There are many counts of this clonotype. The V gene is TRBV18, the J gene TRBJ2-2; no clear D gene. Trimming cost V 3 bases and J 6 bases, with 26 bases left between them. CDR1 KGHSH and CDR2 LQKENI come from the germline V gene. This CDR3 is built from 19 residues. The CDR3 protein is CASSPVLRSQRPSAGELFF. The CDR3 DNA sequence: TGTGCCAGCTCACCGGTACTAAGAAGTCAACGGCCTTCCGCCGGGGAGCTGTTTTTT.

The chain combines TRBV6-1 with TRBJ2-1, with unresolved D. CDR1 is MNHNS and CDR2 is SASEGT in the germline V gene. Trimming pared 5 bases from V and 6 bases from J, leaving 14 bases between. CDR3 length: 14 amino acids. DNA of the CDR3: TGTGCCAGCAGTCCCCTGCACACGGCCAATGAGCAGTTCTTC. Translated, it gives CASSPLHTANEQFF.

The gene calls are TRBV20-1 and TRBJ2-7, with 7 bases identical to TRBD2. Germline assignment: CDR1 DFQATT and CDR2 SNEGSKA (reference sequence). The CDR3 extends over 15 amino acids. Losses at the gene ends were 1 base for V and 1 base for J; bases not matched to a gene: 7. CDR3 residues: CSARGAGATSYEQYF. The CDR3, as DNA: TGCAGTGCTAGAGGCGCGGGAGCTACTTCCTACGAGCAGTACTTC.

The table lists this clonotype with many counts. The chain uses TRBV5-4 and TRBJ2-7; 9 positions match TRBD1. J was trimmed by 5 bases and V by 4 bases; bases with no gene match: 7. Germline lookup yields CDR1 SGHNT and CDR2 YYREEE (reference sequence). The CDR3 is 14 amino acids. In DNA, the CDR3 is TGTGCCAGCAGCGGAAGGGACAGGGAAAACGAGCAGTACTTC. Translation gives CASSGRDRENEQYF.

The CDR3: CASSIGGFKMNTEAFF. The DNA for the CDR3 is TGTGCCAGTAGTATAGGCGGTTTTAAGATGAACACTGAAGCTTTCTTT. This chain links TRBV19 with TRBJ1-1, with unresolved D. The CDR3 spans 16 residues. V was trimmed by 1 base and J by 0 bases, leaving 12 bases between them. CDR1 and CDR2 from the germline V gene are LNHDA and SQIVND (reference sequence).

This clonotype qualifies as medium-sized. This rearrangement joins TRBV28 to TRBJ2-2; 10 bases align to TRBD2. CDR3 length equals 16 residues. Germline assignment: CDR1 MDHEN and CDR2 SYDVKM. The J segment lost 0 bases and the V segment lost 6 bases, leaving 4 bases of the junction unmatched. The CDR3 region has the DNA TGTGCCAGCAGCCTCAGCGGGAGGGCGAACACCGGGGAGCTGTTTTTT. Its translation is CASSLSGRANTGELFF.

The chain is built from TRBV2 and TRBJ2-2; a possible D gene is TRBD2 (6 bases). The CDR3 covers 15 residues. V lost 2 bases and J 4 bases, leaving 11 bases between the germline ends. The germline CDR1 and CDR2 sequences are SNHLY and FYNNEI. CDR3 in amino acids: CASSERGSGTGELFF. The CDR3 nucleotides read TGTGCCAGCAGTGAACGGGGGAGTGGCACCGGGGAGCTGTTTTTT. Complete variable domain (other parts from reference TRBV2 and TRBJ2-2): EPEVTQTPSHQVTQMGQEVILRCVPISNHLYFYWYRQILGQKVEFLVSFYNNEISEKSEIFDDQFSVERPDGSNFTLKIRSTKLEDSAMYFCASSERGSGTGELFFGEGSRLTVL.